This T cell receptor beta chain appears in the sequencing data of a study of T-cell reconstitution after alpha-beta-depleted transplantation in children. This clonotype came up a few times. Its specificity is unknown. Regarding the study as a whole: Approximately two months post-transplant, alpha-beta T cells reportedly originated from several hundred expanded graft clones. By one year post-transplant, T-cell counts and diversity largely arose from T cells that were newly produced.

A TCRbeta library incorporating unique molecular identifiers was prepared. TCRdb reprocessed the PCR reads with MiXCR, giving one entry per CDR3 protein. The repertoire holds about 500,000 distinct CDR3 sequences, with about 10% as singletons. This CDR3 has 16 residues. Germline CDR1 reads MGHRA; CDR2 reads YSYEKL. J gave up 2 bases and V 0 bases, and 4 bases lay outside the gene matches. The gene calls are TRBV4-1 and TRBJ2-5; 9 bases line up with TRBD2. The sample here was PBMCs, mostly from graft donor cells, taken 180 days after TCRalphabeta/CD19-depleted stem cell transplant. This receptor was identified in a female patient aged 2-10 years who had a stem cell transplant for aplastic anemia, so the T cells may come from the graft donor. The CDR3 loop reads CASSQDLTSGQETQYF. The DNA for the CDR3 is TGCGCCAGCAGCCAAGATCTAACTAGCGGGCAAGAGACCCAGTACTTC.